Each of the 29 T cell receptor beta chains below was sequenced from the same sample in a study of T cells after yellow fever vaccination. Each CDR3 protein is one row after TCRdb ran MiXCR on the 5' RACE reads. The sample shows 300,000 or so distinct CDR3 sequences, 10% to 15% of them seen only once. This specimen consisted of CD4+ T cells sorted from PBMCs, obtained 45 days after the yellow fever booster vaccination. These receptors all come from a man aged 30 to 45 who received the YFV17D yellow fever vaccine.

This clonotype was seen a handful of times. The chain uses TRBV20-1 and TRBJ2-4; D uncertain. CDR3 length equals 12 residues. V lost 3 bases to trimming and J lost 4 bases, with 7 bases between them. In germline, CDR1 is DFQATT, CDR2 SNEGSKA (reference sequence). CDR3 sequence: CSASVEKNIQYF. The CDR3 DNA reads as TGCAGTGCTAGCGTGGAAAAAAACATTCAGTACTTC.

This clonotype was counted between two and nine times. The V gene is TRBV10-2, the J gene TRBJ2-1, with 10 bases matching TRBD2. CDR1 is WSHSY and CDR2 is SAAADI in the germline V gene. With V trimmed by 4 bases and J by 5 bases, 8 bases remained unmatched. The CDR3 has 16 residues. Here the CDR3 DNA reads TGCGCCAGCAGTGGAGGGCGGAGCGGGAGGGACAATGAGCAGTTCTTC. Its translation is CASSGGRSGRDNEQFF.

Here the CDR3 DNA reads TGTGCCAGCAGCCAAGAAAGGGCTAGACCGGGACTAGTATATACAGATACGCAGTATTTT. This translates into CASSQERARPGLVYTDTQYF. V is TRBV4-2 and J is TRBJ2-3; 8 bases are shared with TRBD2. This CDR3 spans 20 amino acids. Germline CDR1 reads LGHNA; CDR2 reads YNFKEQ. With V trimmed by 0 bases and J by 3 bases, 17 bases remained unmatched.

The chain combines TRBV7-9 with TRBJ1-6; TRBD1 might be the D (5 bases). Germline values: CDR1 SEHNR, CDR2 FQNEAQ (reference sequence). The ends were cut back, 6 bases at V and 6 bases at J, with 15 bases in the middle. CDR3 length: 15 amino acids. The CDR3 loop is CASSPRQKLNSPLHF. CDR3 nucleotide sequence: TGTGCCAGCAGTCCCCGACAGAAACTTAATTCACCCCTCCACTTT.

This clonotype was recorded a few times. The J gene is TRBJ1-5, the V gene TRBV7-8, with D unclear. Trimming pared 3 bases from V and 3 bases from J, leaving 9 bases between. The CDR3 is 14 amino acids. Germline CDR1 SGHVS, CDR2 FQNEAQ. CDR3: CASSLGSINQPQHF. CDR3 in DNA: TGTGCCAGCAGCTTGGGTTCAATCAATCAGCCCCAGCATTTT.

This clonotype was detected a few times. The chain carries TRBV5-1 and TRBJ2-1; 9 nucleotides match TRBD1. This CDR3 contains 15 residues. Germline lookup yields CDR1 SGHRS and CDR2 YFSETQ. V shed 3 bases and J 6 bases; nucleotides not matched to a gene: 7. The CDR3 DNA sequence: TGCGCCAGCAGCTCCACAGGGGGCTCAAGCAATGAGCAGTTCTTC. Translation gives CASSSTGGSSNEQFF.

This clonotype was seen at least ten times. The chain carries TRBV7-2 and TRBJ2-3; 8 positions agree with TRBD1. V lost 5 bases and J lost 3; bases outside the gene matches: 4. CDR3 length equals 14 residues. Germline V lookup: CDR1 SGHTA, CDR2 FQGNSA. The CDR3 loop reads CASSLRTGTDTQYF. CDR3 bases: TGTGCCAGCAGCCTCCGGACAGGGACAGATACGCAGTATTTT.

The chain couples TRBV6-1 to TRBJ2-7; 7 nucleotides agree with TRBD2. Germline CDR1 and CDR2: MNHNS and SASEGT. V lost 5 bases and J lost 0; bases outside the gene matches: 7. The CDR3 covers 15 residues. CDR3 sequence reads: CASSMDSGHSYEQYF. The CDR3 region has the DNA TGTGCCAGCAGTATGGATAGCGGGCACTCCTACGAGCAGTACTTC.

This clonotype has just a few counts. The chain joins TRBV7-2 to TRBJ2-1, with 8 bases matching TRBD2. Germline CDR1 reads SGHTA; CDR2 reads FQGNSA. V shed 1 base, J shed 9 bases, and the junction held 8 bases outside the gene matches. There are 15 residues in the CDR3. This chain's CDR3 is CASSLGLGRASEQFF. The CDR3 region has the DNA TGTGCCAGCAGCTTAGGACTCGGGAGGGCCTCTGAGCAGTTCTTC.

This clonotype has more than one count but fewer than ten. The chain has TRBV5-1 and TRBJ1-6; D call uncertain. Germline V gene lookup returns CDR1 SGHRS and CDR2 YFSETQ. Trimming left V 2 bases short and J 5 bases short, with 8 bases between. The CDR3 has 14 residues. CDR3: CASSFGKDNSPLHF. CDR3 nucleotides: TGCGCCAGCAGCTTTGGGAAGGATAATTCACCCCTCCACTTT.

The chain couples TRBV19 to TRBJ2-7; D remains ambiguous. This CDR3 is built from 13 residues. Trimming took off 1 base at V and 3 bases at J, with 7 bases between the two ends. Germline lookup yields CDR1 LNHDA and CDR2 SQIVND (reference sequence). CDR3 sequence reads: CASSIGSDYEQYF. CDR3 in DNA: TGTGCCAGTAGTATAGGGAGCGACTACGAGCAGTACTTC.

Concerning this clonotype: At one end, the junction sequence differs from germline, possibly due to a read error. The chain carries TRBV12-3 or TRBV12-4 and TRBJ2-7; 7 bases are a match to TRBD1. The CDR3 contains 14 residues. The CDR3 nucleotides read TGTGCCAGCAGTTCACAGGGGACATCCTACGTGCAGTACTTC. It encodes CASSSQGTSYVQYF.

As DNA, the CDR3 is TGTGCCAGCAGCCTGGGACTAGCGGGAGAGAAGTTCTTC. The encoded protein is CASSLGLAGEKFF. The chain couples TRBV7-2 to TRBJ2-1, with 14 bases matching TRBD2. The CDR3 is 13 amino acids. Germline loops: CDR1 SGHTA, CDR2 FQGNSA. Unmatched junction bases numbered 5, after V lost 5 bases and J lost 14 bases.

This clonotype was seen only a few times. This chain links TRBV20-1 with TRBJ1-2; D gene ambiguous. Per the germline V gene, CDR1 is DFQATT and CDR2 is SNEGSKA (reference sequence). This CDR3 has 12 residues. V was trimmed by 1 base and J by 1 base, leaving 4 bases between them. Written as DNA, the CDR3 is TGCAGTGCTAGAGGGGATAACTATGGCTACACCTTC. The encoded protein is CSARGDNYGYTF.

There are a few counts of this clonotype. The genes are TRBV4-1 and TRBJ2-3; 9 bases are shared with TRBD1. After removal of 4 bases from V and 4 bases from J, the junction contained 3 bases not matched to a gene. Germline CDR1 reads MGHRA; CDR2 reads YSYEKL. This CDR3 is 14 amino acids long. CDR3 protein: CASSRTGGADTQYF. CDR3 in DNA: TGCGCCAGCAGCCGCACAGGGGGCGCAGATACGCAGTATTTT.

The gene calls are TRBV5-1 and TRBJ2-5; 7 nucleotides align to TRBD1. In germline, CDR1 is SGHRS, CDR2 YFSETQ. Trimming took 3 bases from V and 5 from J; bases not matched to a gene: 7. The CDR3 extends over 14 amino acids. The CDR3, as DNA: TGCGCCAGCAGCTCATGGGACAGCGGCGAGACCCAGTACTTC. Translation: CASSSWDSGETQYF.

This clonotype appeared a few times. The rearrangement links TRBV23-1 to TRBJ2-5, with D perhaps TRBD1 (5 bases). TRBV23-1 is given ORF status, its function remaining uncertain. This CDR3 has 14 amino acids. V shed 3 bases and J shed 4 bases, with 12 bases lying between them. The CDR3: CASSHPGHGETQYF. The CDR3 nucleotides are TGCGCCAGCAGTCACCCCGGACACGGAGAGACCCAGTACTTC.

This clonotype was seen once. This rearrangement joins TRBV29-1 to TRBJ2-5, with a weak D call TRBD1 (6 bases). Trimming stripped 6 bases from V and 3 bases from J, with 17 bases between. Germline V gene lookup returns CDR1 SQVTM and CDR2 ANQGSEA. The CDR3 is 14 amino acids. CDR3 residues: CSVVGDIMKETQYF. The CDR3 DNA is TGCAGCGTGGTGGGGGACATCATGAAAGAGACCCAGTACTTC. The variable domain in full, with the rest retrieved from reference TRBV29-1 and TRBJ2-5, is SAVISQKPSRDICQRGTSLTIQCQVDSQVTMMFWYRQQPGQSLTLIATANQGSEATYESGFVIDKFPISRPNLTFSTLTVSNMSPEDSSIYLCSVVGDIMKETQYFGPGTRLLVL.

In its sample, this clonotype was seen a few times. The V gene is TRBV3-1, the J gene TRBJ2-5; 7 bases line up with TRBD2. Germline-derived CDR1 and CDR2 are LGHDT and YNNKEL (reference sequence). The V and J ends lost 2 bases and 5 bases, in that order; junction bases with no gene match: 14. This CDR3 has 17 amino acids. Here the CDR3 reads CASSQPERGRGSETQYF. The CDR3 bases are TGTGCCAGCAGCCAACCGGAACGCGGGAGAGGTTCGGAGACCCAGTACTTC.

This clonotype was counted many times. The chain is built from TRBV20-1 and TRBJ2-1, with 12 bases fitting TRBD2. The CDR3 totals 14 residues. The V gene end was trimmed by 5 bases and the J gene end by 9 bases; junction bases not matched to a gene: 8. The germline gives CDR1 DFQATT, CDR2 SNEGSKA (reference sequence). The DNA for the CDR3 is TGCAGTGCTTCCGGACTAGCGGGAAGGATTGAGCAGTTCTTC. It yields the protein CSASGLAGRIEQFF.

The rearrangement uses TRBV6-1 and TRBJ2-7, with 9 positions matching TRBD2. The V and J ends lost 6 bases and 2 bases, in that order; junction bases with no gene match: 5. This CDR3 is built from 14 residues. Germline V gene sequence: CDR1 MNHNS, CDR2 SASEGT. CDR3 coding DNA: TGTGCCAGCAGGCGACTAGCGGAAACCTACGAGCAGTACTTC. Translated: CASRRLAETYEQYF.

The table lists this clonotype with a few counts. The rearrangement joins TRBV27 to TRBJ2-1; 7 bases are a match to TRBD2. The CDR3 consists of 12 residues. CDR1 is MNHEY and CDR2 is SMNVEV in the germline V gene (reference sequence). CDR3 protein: CATSSNYNEQFF. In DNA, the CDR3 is TGTGCGACTAGCAGCAACTACAATGAGCAGTTCTTC.

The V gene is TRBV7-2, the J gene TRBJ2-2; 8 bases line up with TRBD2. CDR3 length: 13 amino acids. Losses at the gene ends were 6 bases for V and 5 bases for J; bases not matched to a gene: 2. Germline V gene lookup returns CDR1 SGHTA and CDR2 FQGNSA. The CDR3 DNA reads TGTGCCAGCAGAAGACTAGCGACCGGGGAGCTGTTTTTT. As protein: CASRRLATGELFF.

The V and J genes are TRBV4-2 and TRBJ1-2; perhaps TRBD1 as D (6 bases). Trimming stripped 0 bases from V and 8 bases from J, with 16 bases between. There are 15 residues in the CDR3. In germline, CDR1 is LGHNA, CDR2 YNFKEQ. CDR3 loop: CASSQDESSGAGYTF. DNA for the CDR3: TGTGCCAGCAGCCAAGATGAGTCCTCGGGGGCGGGCTACACCTTC.

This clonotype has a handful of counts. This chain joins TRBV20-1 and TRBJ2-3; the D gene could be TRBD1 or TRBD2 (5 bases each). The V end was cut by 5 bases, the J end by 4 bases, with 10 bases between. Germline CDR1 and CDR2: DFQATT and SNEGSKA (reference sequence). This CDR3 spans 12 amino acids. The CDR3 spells CSAGDRADTQYF. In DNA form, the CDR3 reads TGCAGTGCTGGGGACCGGGCAGATACGCAGTATTTT.

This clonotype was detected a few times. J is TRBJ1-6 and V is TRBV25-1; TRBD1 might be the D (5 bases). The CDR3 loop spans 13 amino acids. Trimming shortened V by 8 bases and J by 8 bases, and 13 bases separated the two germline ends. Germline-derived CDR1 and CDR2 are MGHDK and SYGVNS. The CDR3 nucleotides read TGTGCCAGCCGGGACCTAGGTTATTCACCCCTCCACTTT. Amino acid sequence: CASRDLGYSPLHF. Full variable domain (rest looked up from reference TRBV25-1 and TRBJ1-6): EADIYQTPRYLVIGTGKKITLECSQTMGHDKMYWYQQDPGMELHLIHYSYGVNSTEKGDLSSESTVSRIRTEHFPLTLESARPSHTSQYLCASRDLGYSPLHFGNGTRLTVT.

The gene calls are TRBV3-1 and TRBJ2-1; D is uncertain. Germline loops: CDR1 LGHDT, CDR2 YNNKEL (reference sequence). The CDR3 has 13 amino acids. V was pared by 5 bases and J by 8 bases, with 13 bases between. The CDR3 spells CASSYPPSDEQFF. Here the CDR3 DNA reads TGTGCCAGCAGCTACCCCCCCAGCGATGAGCAGTTCTTC.

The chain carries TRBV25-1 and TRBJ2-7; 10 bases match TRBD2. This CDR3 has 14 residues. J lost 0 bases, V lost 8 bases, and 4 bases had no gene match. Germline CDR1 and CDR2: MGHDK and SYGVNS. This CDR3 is CASQPSGSSYEQYF. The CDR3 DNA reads TGTGCCAGCCAACCTAGCGGGAGCTCCTACGAGCAGTACTTC.

CDR3 residues: CASSRSRDRRSGANVLTF. The CDR3 region has the DNA TGTGCCAGCAGCCGAAGTAGGGACAGACGCTCTGGGGCCAACGTCCTGACTTTC. This chain uses TRBV7-6 with TRBJ2-6; 7 bases line up with TRBD1. Trimming removed 5 bases from V and 0 bases from J; junction bases left unmatched: 10. Germline V lookup: CDR1 SGHVS, CDR2 FNYEAQ. The CDR3 is 18 residues long.